Described below is a single T cell receptor (beta chain) sequence and its context. Its antigen is unknown. Profiling relied on immunoSEQ multiplex PCR, and the TCRdb table lists in-frame clones only, not all of them. The sample holds tens of thousands of clones, about 88% seen once. The CDR3 is 15 residues long. V lost 1 base and J 7 bases, leaving 13 bases between the germline ends. CDR1 LNHNV and CDR2 YYDKDF come from the germline V gene (reference sequence). The data derive from a study of OX40 agonist ivuxolimab in advanced cancers. Study in general: Clinicians treated patients with ivuxolimab, an agonistic anti-OX40 (CD134) antibody. Study conclusions and caveats: Expanded clones tended on average to be more numerous among CD8+ T cells than CD4+.

The source was CD4+ or CD8+ T cells sorted from blood, collected in a trial of the OX40 agonist ivuxolimab. The sequence came from an adult with an advanced solid tumor such as melanoma, head and neck, liver or kidney cancer. This sequence joins TRBV15 and TRBJ2-2, with D possibly being TRBD1 or TRBD2 (5 bases each). In DNA, the CDR3 is TGTGCCACCAGCAGAGCCCCCGGGGCGGGCGGGGAGCTGTTTTTT. This sequence encodes CATSRAPGAGGELFF.